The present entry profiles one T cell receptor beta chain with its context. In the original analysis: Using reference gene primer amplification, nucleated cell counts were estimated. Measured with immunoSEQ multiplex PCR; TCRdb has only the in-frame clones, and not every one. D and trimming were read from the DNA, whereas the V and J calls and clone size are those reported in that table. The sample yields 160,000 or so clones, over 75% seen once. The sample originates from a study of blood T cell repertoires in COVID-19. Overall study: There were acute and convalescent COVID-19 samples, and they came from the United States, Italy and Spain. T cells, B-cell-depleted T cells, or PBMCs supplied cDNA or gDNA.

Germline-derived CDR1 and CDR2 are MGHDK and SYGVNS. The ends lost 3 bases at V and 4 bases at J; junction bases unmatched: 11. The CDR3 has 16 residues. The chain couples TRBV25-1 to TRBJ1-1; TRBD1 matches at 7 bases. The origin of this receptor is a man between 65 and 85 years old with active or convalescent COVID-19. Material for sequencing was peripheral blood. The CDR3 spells CASSDYWAGGGTEAFF. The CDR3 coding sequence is TGTGCCAGCAGTGATTACTGGGCAGGGGGTGGCACTGAAGCTTTCTTT.